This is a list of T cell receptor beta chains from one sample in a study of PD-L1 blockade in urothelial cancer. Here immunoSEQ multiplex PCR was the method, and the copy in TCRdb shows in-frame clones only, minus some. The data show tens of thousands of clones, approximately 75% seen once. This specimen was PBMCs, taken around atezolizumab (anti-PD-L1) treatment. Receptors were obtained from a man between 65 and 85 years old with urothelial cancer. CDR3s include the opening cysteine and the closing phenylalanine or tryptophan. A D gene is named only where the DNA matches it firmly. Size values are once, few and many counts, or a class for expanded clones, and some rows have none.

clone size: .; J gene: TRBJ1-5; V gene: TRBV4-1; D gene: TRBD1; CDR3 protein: CASSLGQSNQPQHF; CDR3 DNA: TGCGCCAGCAGCCTGGGACAGAGCAATCAGCCCCAGCATTTT
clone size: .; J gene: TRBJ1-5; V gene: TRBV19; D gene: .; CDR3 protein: CASSARGSNQPQHF; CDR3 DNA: TGTGCCAGTAGCGCACGGGGGAGCAATCAGCCCCAGCATTTT
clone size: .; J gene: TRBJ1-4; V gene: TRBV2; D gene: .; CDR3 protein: CASSEGRLVTLRGEKLFF; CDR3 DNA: TGTGCCAGCAGTGAAGGGAGGCTAGTGACACTTAGAGGTGAAAAACTGTTTTTT
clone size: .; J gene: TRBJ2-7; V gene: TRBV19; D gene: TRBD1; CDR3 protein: CATRTGLGEQYF; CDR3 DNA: TGTGCCACCAGGACAGGCCTCGGCGAGCAGTACTTC
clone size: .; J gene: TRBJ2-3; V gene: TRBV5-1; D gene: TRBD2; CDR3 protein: CASSLAGGPVTDTQYF; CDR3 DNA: TGCGCCAGCAGCTTAGCGGGAGGGCCCGTAACAGATACGCAGTATTTT
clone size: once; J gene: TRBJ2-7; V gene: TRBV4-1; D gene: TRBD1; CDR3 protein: CASSRTKGQADYEQYF; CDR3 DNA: TGCGCCAGCAGCCGTACTAAGGGACAGGCTGATTACGAGCAGTACTTC
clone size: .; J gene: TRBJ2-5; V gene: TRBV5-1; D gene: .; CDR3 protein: CASSLAPGQETQYF; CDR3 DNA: TGCGCCAGCAGCTTGGCGCCGGGGCAAGAGACCCAGTACTTC
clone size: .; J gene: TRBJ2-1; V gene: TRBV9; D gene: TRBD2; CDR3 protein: CASSPAGVSYNEQFF; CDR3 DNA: TGTGCCAGCAGCCCAGCGGGGGTCTCCTACAATGAGCAGTTCTTC
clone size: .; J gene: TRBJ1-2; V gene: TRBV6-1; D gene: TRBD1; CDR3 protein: CASSRTGDYGYTF; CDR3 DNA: TGTGCCAGCAGTAGGACAGGAGACTATGGCTACACCTTC
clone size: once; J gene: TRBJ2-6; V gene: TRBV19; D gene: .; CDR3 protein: CASSIGQTQSRANVLTF; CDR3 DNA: TGTGCCAGTAGTATTGGCCAGACACAAAGTCGGGCCAACGTCCTGACTTTC
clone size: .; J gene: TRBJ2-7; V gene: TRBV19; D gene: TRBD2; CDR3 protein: CASSSAGTTSYEQYF; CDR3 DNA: TGTGCCAGTAGTTCCGCCGGGACTACCTCCTACGAGCAGTACTTC
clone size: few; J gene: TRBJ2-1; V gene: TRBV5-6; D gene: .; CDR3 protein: CASSFGGAYNEQFF; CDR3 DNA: TGTGCCAGCAGCTTCGGCGGGGCCTACAATGAGCAGTTCTTC
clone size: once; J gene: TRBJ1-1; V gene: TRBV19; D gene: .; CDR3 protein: CASSQELGAANTEAFF; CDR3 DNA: TGTGCCAGTAGTCAGGAACTGGGGGCGGCGAACACTGAAGCTTTCTTT
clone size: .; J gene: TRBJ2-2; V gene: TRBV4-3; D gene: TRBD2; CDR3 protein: CASSRGPRGLAENTGELFF; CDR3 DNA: TGCGCCAGCAGCCGGGGGCCCAGGGGACTAGCGGAGAACACCGGGGAGCTGTTTTTT
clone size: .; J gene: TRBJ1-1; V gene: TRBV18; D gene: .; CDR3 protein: CASSQGRDTEAFF; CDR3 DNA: TGTGCCAGCTCACAGGGGAGGGACACTGAAGCTTTCTTT
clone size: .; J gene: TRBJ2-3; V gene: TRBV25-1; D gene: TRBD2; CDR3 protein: CASLTAGGYTDTQYF; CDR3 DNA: TGTGCCAGCCTGACAGCGGGAGGATACACAGATACGCAGTATTTT
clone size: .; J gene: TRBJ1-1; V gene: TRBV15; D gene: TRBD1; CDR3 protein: CATSRGQGDKAFF; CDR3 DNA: TGTGCCACCAGCAGAGGACAGGGTGATAAAGCTTTCTTT
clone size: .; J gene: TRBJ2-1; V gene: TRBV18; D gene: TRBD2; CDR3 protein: CASSPPSSGGRYNEQFF; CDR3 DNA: TGTGCCAGCTCACCACCGTCTAGCGGGGGGAGATACAATGAGCAGTTCTTC
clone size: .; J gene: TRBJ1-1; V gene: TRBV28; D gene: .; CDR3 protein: CASTGAMNTEAFF; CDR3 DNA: TGTGCCAGCACAGGGGCCATGAACACTGAAGCTTTCTTT
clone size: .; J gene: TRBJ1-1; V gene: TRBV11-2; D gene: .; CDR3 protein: CASADAGTEAFF; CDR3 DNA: TGTGCCAGCGCCGACGCGGGGACTGAAGCTTTCTTT
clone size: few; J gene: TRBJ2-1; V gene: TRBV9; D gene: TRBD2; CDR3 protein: CASSVDLAGGSYNEQFF; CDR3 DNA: TGTGCCAGCAGCGTTGACCTAGCGGGAGGCTCCTACAATGAGCAGTTCTTC
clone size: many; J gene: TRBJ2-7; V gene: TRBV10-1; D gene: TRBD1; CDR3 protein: CASSPDRGAEQYF; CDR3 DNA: TGCGCCAGCAGCCCCGACAGGGGCGCCGAGCAGTACTTC
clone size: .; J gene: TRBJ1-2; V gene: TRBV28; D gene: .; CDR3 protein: CASSFRSYGYTF; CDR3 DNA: TGTGCCAGCAGTTTCCGGTCGTACGGCTACACCTTC
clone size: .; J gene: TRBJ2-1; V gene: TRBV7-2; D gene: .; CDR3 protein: CASSPAAGSYNEQFF; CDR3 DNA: TGTGCCAGCAGCCCGGCGGCGGGCTCCTACAATGAGCAGTTCTTC
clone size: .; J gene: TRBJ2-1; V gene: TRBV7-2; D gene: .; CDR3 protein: CASSPVGADSYNEQFF; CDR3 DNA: TGTGCCAGCAGCCCCGTGGGGGCGGATAGCTACAATGAGCAGTTCTTC
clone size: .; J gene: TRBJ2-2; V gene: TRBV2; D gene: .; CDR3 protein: CASSVGPGELFF; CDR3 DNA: TGTGCCAGCAGTGTGGGGCCCGGGGAGCTGTTTTTT
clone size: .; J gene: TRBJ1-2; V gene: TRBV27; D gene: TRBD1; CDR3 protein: CASSQYRGDIYGYTF; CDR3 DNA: TGTGCCAGCAGTCAATACAGGGGGGATATCTATGGCTACACCTTC
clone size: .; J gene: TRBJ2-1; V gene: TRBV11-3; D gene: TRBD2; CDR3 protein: CASSDTGTSGRTYNEQFF; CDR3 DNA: TGTGCCAGCAGCGATACCGGGACTAGCGGGAGGACCTACAATGAGCAGTTCTTC
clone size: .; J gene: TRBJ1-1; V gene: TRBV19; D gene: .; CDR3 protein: CASSTGTINPQAFF; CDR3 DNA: TGTGCCAGTAGTACCGGGACAATAAACCCCCAAGCTTTCTTT
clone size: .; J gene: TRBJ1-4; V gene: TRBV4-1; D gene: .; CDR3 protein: CASSQLFQATNEKLFF; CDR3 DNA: TGCGCCAGCAGCCAACTTTTTCAGGCAACTAATGAAAAACTGTTTTTT
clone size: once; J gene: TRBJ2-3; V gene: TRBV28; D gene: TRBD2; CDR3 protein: CASSVTSGSLTDTQYF; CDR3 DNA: TGTGCCAGCAGTGTGACTAGCGGGAGCCTCACAGATACGCAGTATTTT
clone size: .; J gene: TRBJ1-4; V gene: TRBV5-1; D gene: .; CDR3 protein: CASSLATATNEKLFF; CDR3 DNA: TGCGCCAGCAGCTTGGCCACAGCAACTAATGAAAAACTGTTTTTT
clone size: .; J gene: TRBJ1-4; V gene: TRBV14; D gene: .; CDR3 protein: CASSQRSRDYEKLFF; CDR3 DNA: TGTGCCAGCAGCCAGCGGTCCAGGGACTATGAAAAACTGTTTTTT